This TCR beta chain comes out of a study of Ad26.COV2.S vaccination and SARS-CoV-2 variants. Libraries were prepared by immunoSEQ multiplex PCR; TCRdb keeps only in-frame clonotypes and omits some of them. Of 300,000 to 400,000 clones listed, 80% to 90% are singletons. Treatment defined: over 15 received Ad26.COV2.S at low or high dose, single or two shots; about 5 received placebo; per-sample allocation not given. Specimen acquisition occurred on day 63 following the initial vaccine or placebo injection. The CDR3 covers 15 residues. Germline V gene sequence: CDR1 SGHNT, CDR2 YYREEE (reference sequence). With V trimmed by 5 bases and J by 5 bases, 9 bases remained unmatched.

The chain uses TRBV5-4 and TRBJ2-1, with TRBD1 matching 8 bases. The sequence derives from a person aged 18-60 years who received the Ad26.COV2.S COVID-19 vaccine or a placebo. The starting material was peripheral blood, obtained in a trial of Ad26.COV2.S vaccine versus placebo. CDR3 sequence: CASRLTGGSHNEQFF. DNA of the CDR3: TGTGCCAGCAGACTAACAGGGGGATCCCACAATGAGCAGTTCTTC.